The entry that follows covers one TCR beta chain sequence. No antigen is known for it. The data stem from a study of T cells expressing NK-cell markers. Study context: Sorted CD3+CD56-NKG2C+, CD3+CD56+NKG2C+ and CD3+CD56+NKG2C- T cells supplied the TCR beta repertoires. HCMV seropositivity characterized most of the eight sequenced donors, and seronegativity one.

Germline-derived CDR1 and CDR2 are MNHNS and SASEGT. The CDR3 is 15 residues long. Study-wide results and limits: NKG2C+ dominant clonotype frequencies in about 6 donors were about 1.0-8% of CD8+ T cells.

Each CDR3 protein gets one entry in TCRdb, which reprocessed the 5' RACE reads and gives no DNA. This sample's clone table lists approximately 460,000 distinct CDR3 sequences. This sequence joins TRBV6-1 and TRBJ1-2. What was sequenced was blood T cells: a sorted CD56 or NKG2C T cell subset, CD4+ or CD8+ T cells, or bulk PBMC T cells (not recorded which). This clonotype was obtained from a woman aged 18 to 75 in good health. The CDR3 spells CASTLPGGANYGYTF.